This passage covers 29 T cell receptor beta chains from one sample sequenced in a study of shared clonotypes between healthy human individuals. Naive CD8 cells lacked CD45RO and underwent positive selection for CCR7, leaving out terminally differentiated effector memory CD45RA+ cells. Some clones are missing from TCRdb's copy, which holds only in-frame ones; the method was immunoSEQ multiplex PCR. The profile covers 500,000 to 700,000 clones, with 85% to 95% appearing a single time and approximately 0.11% taken by the ten largest. The specimen was naive CD8+ T cells sorted from blood. These receptor sequences come from a woman between 25 and 40 years old in good health.

The chain links TRBV5-1 to TRBJ1-1; no firm D call. The V and J ends lost 5 bases and 5 bases respectively, with 10 bases between them. The CDR3 length is 12 residues. Germline V lookup: CDR1 SGHRS, CDR2 YFSETQ. DNA of the CDR3: TGCGCCAGCAGTTTAGATGGAACTGAAGCTTTCTTT. Protein sequence: CASSLDGTEAFF.

V and J are TRBV5-6 and TRBJ2-7; D might be TRBD1 (5 bases). CDR1 is SGHDT, CDR2 YYEEEE, per germline. This CDR3 is built from 17 residues. Trimming took off 0 bases at V and 5 bases at J, with 21 bases between the two ends. In DNA form, the CDR3 reads TGTGCCAGCAGCTTGGATTTAGGCAGGGTCAAGAACGACGAGCAGTACTTC. It specifies CASSLDLGRVKNDEQYF.

This clone has a single count. J is TRBJ2-1 and V is TRBV15, with D possibly matching TRBD1 (5 bases). Trimming shortened V by 1 base and J by 0 bases, and 7 bases separated the two germline ends. Per the germline V gene, CDR1 is LNHNV and CDR2 is YYDKDF (reference sequence). CDR3 length: 15 residues. The CDR3 is CATSRGGASYNEQFF. DNA of the CDR3: TGTGCCACCAGCAGAGGTGGGGCCTCCTACAATGAGCAGTTCTTC.

V is TRBV27 and J is TRBJ2-1; TRBD1 matches 10 bases. Germline V lookup: CDR1 MNHEY, CDR2 SMNVEV (reference sequence). V dropped 3 bases and J dropped 6; count of bases not matched to a gene: 8. The CDR3 is 16 residues long. CDR3 bases: TGTGCCAGCAGTTTGATCGGGACAGGGGTCTCCAATGAGCAGTTCTTC. Translating gives CASSLIGTGVSNEQFF.

The rearrangement uses TRBV4-1 and TRBJ2-1; D is unclear. From germline, CDR1 is MGHRA and CDR2 YSYEKL. CDR3 length: 13 amino acids. Trimming left V 6 bases short and J 9 bases short, with 15 bases between. CDR3 nucleotides: TGCGCCAGCAGTTCCACGGCTACCGGTGAGCAGTTCTTC. Translating it yields CASSSTATGEQFF.

The rearrangement links TRBV7-9 to TRBJ2-1; 7 bases agree with TRBD2. Trimming took 5 bases from V and 5 from J; bases not matched to a gene: 9. The length of the CDR3 is 15 residues. The V gene's germline CDR1 is SEHNR and CDR2 FQNEAQ (reference sequence). DNA for the CDR3: TGTGCCAGCAGCCCCCCCAGCGGGACCGACAATGAGCAGTTCTTC. Its translation is CASSPPSGTDNEQFF.

The chain uses TRBV5-6 and TRBJ2-7; 10 bases map to TRBD2. The CDR3 runs 16 residues. Germline CDR1 and CDR2: SGHDT and YYEEEE. V shed 5 bases and J 7 bases; nucleotides not matched to a gene: 15. The CDR3 sequence: CASSSPWTSGREEQYF. CDR3 DNA sequence: TGTGCCAGCAGTTCCCCTTGGACTAGCGGCCGGGAGGAGCAGTACTTC.

The chain recombines TRBV13 with TRBJ1-2, with D uncertain. There are 12 residues in the CDR3. Germline V CDR1 and CDR2: PRHDT, FYEKMQ (reference sequence). Trimming stripped 4 bases from V and 4 bases from J, with 7 bases between. In DNA form, the CDR3 reads TGTGCCAGCAGCTCGGACCCCTATGGCTACACCTTC. Its protein product is CASSSDPYGYTF.

A single count supports this clone. J is TRBJ2-7 and V is TRBV5-4; no firm D call. Trimming removed 4 bases from V and 2 bases from J, with 13 bases in between. CDR3 length equals 14 residues. The germline V gene has CDR1 SGHNT and CDR2 YYREEE (reference sequence). In DNA form, the CDR3 reads TGTGCCAGCAGCCCCCCGGACCGGGCCTACGAGCAGTACTTC. This sequence encodes CASSPPDRAYEQYF.

The V and J genes are TRBV2 and TRBJ2-1; D may be TRBD2 (6 bases). This CDR3 region has 14 residues. The V gene lost 5 bases and the J gene lost 3 bases, with 11 bases spanning the gap. CDR1 is SNHLY and CDR2 is FYNNEI in the germline V gene. CDR3 coding DNA: TGTGCCAGCAGTCCTACTAGCTTCTACAATGAGCAGTTCTTC. It yields the protein CASSPTSFYNEQFF.

The rearrangement joins TRBV13 to TRBJ2-1; 7 positions agree with TRBD1. CDR3 size: 14 residues. The junction had 9 bases not matched to a gene; V was cut back by 3 bases and J by 10 bases. Germline V gene lookup returns CDR1 PRHDT and CDR2 FYEKMQ (reference sequence). CDR3 region: CASSFEQGMREQFF. The CDR3, as DNA: TGTGCCAGCAGCTTTGAACAGGGGATGAGAGAGCAGTTCTTC.

This clone was found a few times. The J gene is TRBJ1-2, the V gene TRBV27; D is perhaps TRBD1 (5 bases). The germline V and J ends were trimmed by 0 bases and 5 bases, with 7 bases remaining between them. Germline values: CDR1 MNHEY, CDR2 SMNVEV (reference sequence). The CDR3 loop spans 13 amino acids. In nucleotides, the CDR3 is TGTGCCAGCAGTTTATCGAGGGGTTATGGCTACACCTTC. Its translation: CASSLSRGYGYTF.

This clone was seen once. The V call is TRBV6-5, the J call TRBJ2-2; perhaps TRBD2 as D (5 bases). The V gene's germline CDR1 is MNHEY and CDR2 SVGAGI. The length of the CDR3 is 13 residues. V was clipped by 8 bases and J by 0 bases, with 7 bases between them. CDR3 DNA: TGTGCCAGCGGGAGCTCGAACACCGGGGAGCTGTTTTTT. It is translated as CASGSSNTGELFF.

V gene TRBV19 combines with J gene TRBJ1-1; no reliable D call. The germline V gene has CDR1 LNHDA and CDR2 SQIVND (reference sequence). The CDR3 sequence is 13 residues long. The germline V and J ends were trimmed by 5 bases and 1 base, with 8 bases remaining between them. The CDR3 loop is CASSPSQNTEAFF. CDR3 nucleotide sequence: TGTGCCAGTAGTCCCTCACAGAACACTGAAGCTTTCTTT.

CDR3 sequence: CASSVERYFQETQYF. The CDR3, as DNA: TGTGCCAGCAGCGTAGAACGCTACTTTCAAGAGACCCAGTACTTC. J is TRBJ2-5 and V is TRBV9; D remains ambiguous. Trimming pared 0 bases from V and 2 bases from J, leaving 11 bases between. CDR3 length: 15 residues. The germline CDR1 and CDR2 sequences are SGDLS and YYNGEE.

As for this clone: One end of the junction varies from germline; a read error may be responsible. This chain links TRBV29-1 with TRBJ2-1, with TRBD2 matching over 8 bases. Germline V gene data show CDR1 as SQVTM and CDR2 as ANQGSEA. This CDR3 comprises 14 residues. The CDR3 is CSVIPGLVYYEQFF. The CDR3 DNA reads as TGCAGCGTTATTCCGGGACTAGTCTACTATGAGCAGTTCTTC.

The chain employs TRBV4-1 and TRBJ2-5; no reliable D call. The CDR3 is 13 amino acids. In germline, CDR1 is MGHRA, CDR2 YSYEKL. The ends were cut back, 0 bases at V and 5 bases at J, with 7 bases in the middle. DNA for the CDR3: TGCGCCAGCAGCCAAGATGTAATGGAGACCCAGTACTTC. This codes for CASSQDVMETQYF.

The rearrangement links TRBV2 to TRBJ2-7; TRBD2 matches at 11 bases. V gave up 6 bases and J gave up 0 bases; unmatched junction bases: 13. The germline V gene encodes CDR1 SNHLY and CDR2 FYNNEI. The length of the CDR3 is 18 residues. CDR3 amino acids: CASRSGTSGLTSSYEQYF. Here the CDR3 DNA reads TGTGCCAGCAGGAGCGGGACTAGCGGCCTAACTAGCTCCTACGAGCAGTACTTC.

This clone is a singleton in its sample. The chain employs TRBV29-1 and TRBJ2-7; D is unresolved. Trimming pared 3 bases from V and 2 bases from J, leaving 8 bases between. The CDR3 runs 12 residues. In germline, CDR1 is SQVTM, CDR2 ANQGSEA. The chain's CDR3 is CSVESGTYEQYF. CDR3 nucleotides: TGCAGCGTTGAGTCAGGAACCTACGAGCAGTACTTC.

The V gene is TRBV30, the J gene TRBJ1-2; D is ambiguous. Germline CDR1 and CDR2: GTSNPN and SVGIG (reference sequence). The V and J ends lost 2 bases and 4 bases respectively, with 11 bases between them. This CDR3 spans 13 amino acids. CDR3 region: CAWSWGSFYGYTF. The CDR3 DNA reads as TGTGCCTGGAGTTGGGGATCCTTCTATGGCTACACCTTC.

A word on this clone: Different DNA sequences within this sample yield the same CDR3. The chain is built from TRBV5-4 and TRBJ1-1, with D unresolved. The CDR3 extends over 13 amino acids. V shed 0 bases and J shed 1 base, with 4 bases lying between them. Germline values: CDR1 SGHNT, CDR2 YYREEE (reference sequence). CDR3 in DNA: TGTGCCAGCAGCTTGGGCGGGAACACTGAAGCTTTCTTT. This sequence encodes CASSLGGNTEAFF.

V gene TRBV13 combines with J gene TRBJ2-2; a weak D match, TRBD2 (5 bases). From germline, CDR1 is PRHDT and CDR2 FYEKMQ (reference sequence). The CDR3 extends over 14 amino acids. Trimming took off 5 bases at V and 3 bases at J, with 10 bases between the two ends. CDR3 nucleotides: TGTGCCAGCAGCGAAGGACTCCACACCGGGGAGCTGTTTTTT. It specifies CASSEGLHTGELFF.

Notes on this clone: Other DNA sequences in this sample translate to the same CDR3. The chain has TRBV28 and TRBJ2-7, with 7 bases matching TRBD2. V shed 5 bases, J shed 0 bases, and the junction held 7 bases outside the gene matches. The germline V gene encodes CDR1 MDHEN and CDR2 SYDVKM. This CDR3 region has 15 residues. CDR3 amino acids: CASSPAGGSSYEQYF. CDR3 nucleotides: TGTGCCAGCAGTCCCGCCGGGGGGTCCTCCTACGAGCAGTACTTC.

V is TRBV7-6 and J is TRBJ2-1; D not certain. The CDR3 is 13 amino acids. CDR1 is SGHVS, CDR2 FNYEAQ, per germline. With 1 base removed from V and 10 bases from J, the gap between germline ends came to 11 bases. The CDR3 DNA sequence: TGTGCCAGCAGCTTAGGGGCTGCGCTGGAGCAGTTCTTC. This sequence encodes CASSLGAALEQFF.

The gene calls are TRBV4-1 and TRBJ1-1, with D unresolved. The V gene lost 2 bases and the J gene lost 5 bases, with 12 bases spanning the gap. Germline loops: CDR1 MGHRA, CDR2 YSYEKL. The CDR3 extends over 14 amino acids. Here the CDR3 DNA reads TGCGCCAGCAGCCAACGCACCGGGGTAACTGAAGCTTTCTTT. Translation gives CASSQRTGVTEAFF.

The chain carries TRBV6-1 and TRBJ2-7; D is uncertain. V lost 1 base and J lost 3, with 10 bases in between. CDR3 size: 14 residues. Per the germline V gene, CDR1 is MNHNS and CDR2 is SASEGT. CDR3: CASSEGRLGYEQYF. The CDR3 DNA sequence: TGTGCCAGCAGTGAAGGTCGTTTAGGCTACGAGCAGTACTTC.

This clone was observed a few times. The V call is TRBV19, the J call TRBJ1-1; D is uncertain. Germline V gives CDR1 LNHDA, CDR2 SQIVND (reference sequence). This CDR3 spans 11 amino acids. With 2 bases removed from V and 4 bases from J, the gap between germline ends came to 2 bases. CDR3 loop: CASSIFTEAFF. The CDR3 coding sequence is TGTGCCAGTAGTATATTCACTGAAGCTTTCTTT. Drawing the rest from reference TRBV19 and TRBJ1-1, the complete variable domain is DGGITQSPKYLFRKEGQNVTLSCEQNLNHDAMYWYRQDPGQGLRLIYYSQIVNDFQKGDIAEGYSVSREKKESFPLTVTSAQKNPTAFYLCASSIFTEAFFGQGTRLTVV.

The chain combines TRBV5-4 with TRBJ2-2, with D possibly matching TRBD2 (6 bases). Germline V gives CDR1 SGHNT, CDR2 YYREEE (reference sequence). V was cut by 0 bases and J by 1 base, with 13 bases left in between. The CDR3 has 17 residues. CDR3 in amino acids: CASSLVVLGGNTGELFF. For the CDR3, the DNA is TGTGCCAGCAGCTTGGTAGTGTTGGGGGGGAACACCGGGGAGCTGTTTTTT.

The chain joins TRBV7-9 to TRBJ2-6, with D tentatively TRBD2 (8 bases). V was cut by 5 bases and J by 0 bases, with 20 bases left in between. This CDR3 region has 19 residues. Germline-derived CDR1 and CDR2 are SEHNR and FQNEAQ (reference sequence). The CDR3 nucleotides read TGTGCCAGCAGCCCCGGGAGGGAGGGGGCGCTCTCTGGGGCCAACGTCCTGACTTTC. Amino acid sequence: CASSPGREGALSGANVLTF. The whole variable domain, filled in from reference TRBV7-9 and TRBJ2-6, reads DTGVSQNPRHKITKRGQNVTFRCDPISEHNRLYWYRQTLGQGPEFLTYFQNEAQLEKSRLLSDRFSAERPKGSFSTLEIQRTEQGDSAMYLCASSPGREGALSGANVLTFGAGSRLTVL.